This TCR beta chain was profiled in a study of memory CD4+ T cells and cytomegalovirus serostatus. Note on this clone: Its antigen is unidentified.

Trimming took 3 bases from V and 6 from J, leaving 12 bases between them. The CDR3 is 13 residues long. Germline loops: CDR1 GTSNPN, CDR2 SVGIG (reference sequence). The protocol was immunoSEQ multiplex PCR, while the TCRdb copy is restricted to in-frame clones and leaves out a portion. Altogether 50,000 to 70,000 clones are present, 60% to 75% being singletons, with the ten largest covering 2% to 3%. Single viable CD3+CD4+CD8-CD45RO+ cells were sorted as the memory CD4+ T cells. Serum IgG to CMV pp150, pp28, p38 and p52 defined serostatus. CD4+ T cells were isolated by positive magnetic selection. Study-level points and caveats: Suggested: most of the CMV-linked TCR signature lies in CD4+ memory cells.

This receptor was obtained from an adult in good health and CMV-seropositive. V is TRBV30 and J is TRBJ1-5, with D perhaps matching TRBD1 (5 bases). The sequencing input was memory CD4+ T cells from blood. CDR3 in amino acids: CAWSQGSGQPQHF. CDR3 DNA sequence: TGTGCCTGGAGCCAGGGAAGTGGTCAGCCCCAGCATTTT.